These 16 T cell receptor beta chains originate from one sample sequenced in a study of patients and donors after allogeneic stem cell transplantation (dated by TCRdb to between 2020 and 2021). The library was generated by RT-PCR. The sequencing machine was a NextSeq 550. Starting from the raw public reads, TCRdb applied fastp trimming at Q25, assembled clones with MiXCR and retained in-frame beta chains. Entries are consolidated by CDR3 protein sequence, retaining the most common genes and DNA. For this sample there are tens of thousands of distinct CDR3 sequences; just under 5% appear just once. The ten largest clones represent about 3% of the sample. Sequenced: blood, either unsorted or a sorted T cell fraction (not recorded which). These receptors all come from a human donor who was either an allogeneic HSCT recipient or a stem cell or donor lymphocyte infusion donor (not recorded which). It is not recorded whose cells these are; they may come from a transplant donor.

This clonotype has a count of ten or more. The genes are TRBV11-1 and TRBJ1-2; D is uncertain. V lost 1 base and J 4 bases, leaving 22 bases between the germline ends. The CDR3 spans 18 residues. CDR1 SGHAT and CDR2 FQDESV come from the germline V gene (reference sequence). The CDR3 loop is CASSLVRGLGLGFYGYTF. The CDR3 nucleotides are TGTGCCAGCAGCTTAGTGAGAGGATTGGGATTGGGATTCTATGGCTACACCTTC.

This clonotype was detected ten times or more. CDR3 sequence (DNA): TGCGCCAGCAGCCCTACGAGGGACAGGGAAATCGACGAGCAGTACTTC. This translates into CASSPTRDREIDEQYF. J is TRBJ2-7 and V is TRBV5-1, with TRBD1 matching 9 bases. CDR3 length equals 16 residues. CDR1 is SGHRS, CDR2 YFSETQ, per germline. V trimming: 4 bases; J trimming: 5 bases; junction bases outside the gene matches: 13.

This clonotype was seen ten or more times. V usage is TRBV29-1 and J usage is TRBJ2-5, with D perhaps matching TRBD2 (6 bases). This CDR3 comprises 11 residues. Germline CDR1 SQVTM, CDR2 ANQGSEA. CDR3 coding DNA: TGCAGTGGGAGGCTTGAAGAGACCCAGTACTTC. Translating gives CSGRLEETQYF. Filled out from reference TRBV29-1 and TRBJ2-5, the complete variable domain reads SAVISQKPSRDICQRGTSLTIQCQVDSQVTMMFWYRQQPGQSLTLIATANQGSEATYESGFVIDKFPISRPNLTFSTLTVSNMSPEDSSIYLCSGRLEETQYFGPGTRLLVL.

This clonotype was seen many times. The chain couples TRBV4-1 to TRBJ1-4, with D possibly being TRBD1 (5 bases). This CDR3 contains 16 residues. Germline V lookup: CDR1 MGHRA, CDR2 YSYEKL. V gave up 0 bases and J gave up 8 bases, with 16 bases separating them. The CDR3 spells CASSQDGGGRGEKLFF. The DNA for the CDR3 is TGCGCCAGCAGCCAAGATGGAGGTGGTCGGGGGGAAAAACTGTTTTTT.

This clonotype was seen repeatedly, ten times or more. The V gene is TRBV7-9, the J gene TRBJ2-7, with 7 bases fitting TRBD2. Per germline, CDR1 SEHNR and CDR2 FQNEAQ (reference sequence). This CDR3 has 14 residues. V lost 3 bases and J lost 2; bases outside the gene matches: 4. As DNA, the CDR3 is TGTGCCAGCAGCTTCCTTGGACTAGCCTACGAGCAGTACTTC. It encodes CASSFLGLAYEQYF.

This clonotype has a count of ten or more. The rearrangement joins TRBV10-3 to TRBJ1-1; TRBD1 is a possible D gene (6 bases). The germline V gene encodes CDR1 ENHRY and CDR2 SYGVKD. Trimming removed 4 bases from V and 5 bases from J, with 11 bases in between. The CDR3 spans 13 residues. CDR3: CAISGTQGTEAFF. In DNA, the CDR3 is TGTGCCATCAGTGGAACCCAGGGGACTGAAGCTTTCTTT.

This clonotype has a count of ten or more. The genes are TRBV28 and TRBJ2-7; a weak D match, TRBD1 (5 bases). CDR3 length equals 14 residues. V lost 3 bases to trimming and J lost 2 bases, with 11 bases between them. Germline loops: CDR1 MDHEN, CDR2 SYDVKM. The CDR3 nucleotides are TGTGCCAGCAGTTTTAGTCAGGGAACCTACGAGCAGTACTTC. It codes for CASSFSQGTYEQYF.

This clonotype was recorded many times. The V call is TRBV4-2, the J call TRBJ2-5; D may be TRBD1 (6 bases). Germline CDR1 LGHNA, CDR2 YNFKEQ. Trimming removed 1 base from V and 4 bases from J, with 19 bases in between. The CDR3 loop spans 17 amino acids. The CDR3 region is CASSQGSGAMIRETQYF. The CDR3 DNA follows: TGTGCCAGCAGCCAAGGTTCAGGGGCGATGATCAGAGAGACCCAGTACTTC.

This clonotype was seen a few times. A junction end diverges from the germline sequence, so it may reflect a read error. The chain combines TRBV20-1 with TRBJ2-5; TRBD2 aligns across 8 bases. This CDR3 has 15 residues. The germline V gene encodes CDR1 DFQATT and CDR2 SNEGSKA (reference sequence). The DNA of the CDR3 is TGCAGTGCTACCGATCCGCGGGGGGCCGTTGCAGGACCCCACTTC. As protein: CSATDPRGAVAGPHF.

This clonotype was found many times. The rearrangement links TRBV11-2 to TRBJ2-1; possible D gene TRBD1, 5 bases. V lost 4 bases, J lost 6 bases, and 16 bases lay in between. Germline V lookup: CDR1 SGHAT, CDR2 FQNNGV. This CDR3 has 15 amino acids. CDR3 in amino acids: CASSSRQLLSNEQFF. DNA for the CDR3: TGTGCCAGCAGCTCCCGACAGTTACTTTCCAATGAGCAGTTCTTC. The variable domain in full, with the rest retrieved from reference TRBV11-2 and TRBJ2-1, is EAGVAQSPRYKIIEKRQSVAFWCNPISGHATLYWYQQILGQGPKLLIQFQNNGVVDDSQLPKDRFSAERLKGVDSTLKIQPAKLEDSAVYLCASSSRQLLSNEQFFGPGTRLTVL.

This clonotype was recorded at least ten times. CDR3 nucleotide sequence: TGCGCCAGCAGCCCCGATATAAACCTGAACACTGAAGCTTTCTTT. This encodes CASSPDINLNTEAFF. V is TRBV5-1 and J is TRBJ1-1; D not certain. Germline loops: CDR1 SGHRS, CDR2 YFSETQ. V was trimmed by 4 bases and J by 0 bases, leaving 13 bases between them. The CDR3 is made up of 15 amino acids.

Comment on this clonotype: A read error may explain this, as a much larger clone is one base away. The chain recombines TRBV5-1 with TRBJ2-2; D possibly matches TRBD1 or TRBD2 (6 bases each). There are 15 residues in the CDR3. Germline V gene sequence: CDR1 SGHRS, CDR2 YFSETQ. This CDR3 reads CASSLSQLGAGGLFF. In nucleotides, the CDR3 is TGCGCCAGCAGCTTGTCTCAACTGGGGGCCGGGGGGCTGTTTTTT. The whole variable domain, remainder taken from reference TRBV5-1 and TRBJ2-2, is KAGVTQTPRYLIKTRGQQVTLSCSPISGHRSVSWYQQTPGQGLQFLFEYFSETQRNKGNFPGRFSGRQFSNSRSEMNVSTLELGDSALYLCASSLSQLGAGGLFFGEGSRLTVL.

The J gene is TRBJ2-5, the V gene TRBV29-1; the D is unclear. The germline V and J ends were trimmed by 8 bases and 2 bases, with 18 bases remaining between them. This CDR3 comprises 14 residues. The germline gives CDR1 SQVTM, CDR2 ANQGSEA. The CDR3: CSSSRGPGQETQYF. In DNA form, the CDR3 reads TGCAGCTCCAGCCGAGGACCTGGACAAGAGACCCAGTACTTC.

Ten or more counts support this clonotype. J is TRBJ2-7 and V is TRBV12-3 or TRBV12-4; D is undetermined. V was cut by 3 bases and J by 2 bases, with 11 bases left in between. The CDR3 loop spans 14 amino acids. CDR3 sequence reads: CASSFMDRAYEQYF. The CDR3 DNA reads as TGTGCCAGCAGTTTTATGGACCGCGCCTACGAGCAGTACTTC.

Ten or more counts support this clonotype. V and J are TRBV18 and TRBJ2-3, with a weak D call TRBD2 (6 bases). Germline assignment: CDR1 KGHSH and CDR2 LQKENI. This CDR3 region has 16 residues. The germline V and J ends were trimmed by 1 base and 6 bases, with 17 bases remaining between them. The CDR3 sequence: CASSPQGGAARDTQYF. Written as DNA, the CDR3 is TGTGCCAGCTCACCACAAGGAGGGGCCGCTCGGGATACGCAGTATTTT.

The gene calls are TRBV2 and TRBJ1-5; TRBD1 matches at 7 bases. Trimming removed 4 bases from V and 4 bases from J; junction bases left unmatched: 4. There are 14 residues in the CDR3. CDR1 and CDR2 (germline): SNHLY, FYNNEI. The CDR3 protein is CASSGGQENQPQHF. In DNA form, the CDR3 reads TGTGCCAGCAGTGGAGGACAGGAAAATCAGCCCCAGCATTTT.